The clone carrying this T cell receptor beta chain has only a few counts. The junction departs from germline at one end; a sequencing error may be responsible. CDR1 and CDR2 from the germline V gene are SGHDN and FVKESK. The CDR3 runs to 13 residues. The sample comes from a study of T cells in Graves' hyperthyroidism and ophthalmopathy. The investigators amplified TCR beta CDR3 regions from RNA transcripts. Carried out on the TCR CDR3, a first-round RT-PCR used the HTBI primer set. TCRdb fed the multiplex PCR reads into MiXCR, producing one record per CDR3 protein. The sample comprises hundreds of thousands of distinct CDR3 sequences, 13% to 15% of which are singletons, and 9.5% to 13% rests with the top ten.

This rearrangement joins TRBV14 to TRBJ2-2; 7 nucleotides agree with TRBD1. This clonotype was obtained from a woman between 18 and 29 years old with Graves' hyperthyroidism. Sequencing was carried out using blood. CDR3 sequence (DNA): TGTGCCAGCACCCAAGGGGGCCCCGGGGAGCTGTTTTTT. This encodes CASTQGGPGELFF.